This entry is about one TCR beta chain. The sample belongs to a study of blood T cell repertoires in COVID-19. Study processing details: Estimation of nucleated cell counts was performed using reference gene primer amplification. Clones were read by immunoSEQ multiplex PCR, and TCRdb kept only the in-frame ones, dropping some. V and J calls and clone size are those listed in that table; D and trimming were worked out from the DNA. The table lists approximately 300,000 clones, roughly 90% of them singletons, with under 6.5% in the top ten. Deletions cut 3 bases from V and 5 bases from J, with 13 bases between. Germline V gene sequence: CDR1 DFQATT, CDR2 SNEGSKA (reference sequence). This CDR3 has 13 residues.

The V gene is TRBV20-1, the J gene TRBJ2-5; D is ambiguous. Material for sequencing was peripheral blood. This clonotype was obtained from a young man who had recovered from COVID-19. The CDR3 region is CSASGQAMETQYF. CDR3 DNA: TGCAGTGCTAGTGGTCAAGCGATGGAGACCCAGTACTTC.